The 6 T cell receptor beta chains given below trace back to one sample, sequenced in a study of T-cell reconstitution after alpha-beta-depleted transplantation in children. The TCRbeta library was prepared with unique molecular identifiers. MiXCR, run by TCRdb on the PCR reads, gives a single entry per CDR3 protein. This table has 800,000 to 1,000,000 distinct CDR3 sequences, about 26% appearing once. The sequencing here drew on PBMCs, mostly from graft donor cells, taken 360 days after TCRalphabeta/CD19-depleted stem cell transplant. The receptors come from a boy under three years old who had a stem cell transplant for SCID, so the T cells may come from the graft donor.

The chain has TRBV20-1 and TRBJ1-1; TRBD1 aligns across 7 bases. CDR3 length: 14 amino acids. Trimming removed 2 bases from V and 4 bases from J; junction bases left unmatched: 7. From germline, CDR1 is DFQATT and CDR2 SNEGSKA (reference sequence). Here the CDR3 DNA reads TGCAGTGCTAGACGGTCAGGGGGAGGCACTGAAGCTTTCTTT. The encoded protein is CSARRSGGGTEAFF.

V and J are TRBV12-3 or TRBV12-4 and TRBJ2-3, with TRBD2 identical over 7 bases. Trimming at V came to 3 bases and at J to 10 bases, leaving 13 bases not matched to a gene. The CDR3 covers 15 residues. The CDR3 protein is CASSLPGLPKGAQYF. In DNA, the CDR3 is TGTGCCAGCAGTTTGCCGGGACTACCAAAGGGTGCGCAGTATTTT.

V is TRBV27 and J is TRBJ2-3; 8 bases align to TRBD2. From germline, CDR1 is MNHEY and CDR2 SMNVEV (reference sequence). Unmatched junction bases numbered 4, after V lost 1 base and J lost 1 base. CDR3 length: 16 amino acids. The chain's CDR3 is CASSLFPSGRTDTQYF. For the CDR3, the DNA is TGTGCCAGCAGTTTATTTCCTAGCGGGCGCACAGATACGCAGTATTTT.

A single count supports this clonotype. The chain has TRBV28 and TRBJ2-5; 7 bases map to TRBD1. The length of the CDR3 is 14 residues. The J segment lost 4 bases and the V segment lost 6 bases, leaving 8 bases of the junction unmatched. Germline V lookup: CDR1 MDHEN, CDR2 SYDVKM. CDR3 DNA sequence: TGTGCCAGCAGCCGGGACAGCCCCATAGAGACCCAGTACTTC. The encoded protein is CASSRDSPIETQYF.

V and J are TRBV6-2 or TRBV6-3 and TRBJ1-2; D is unclear. V was trimmed by 2 bases and J by 6 bases, leaving 19 bases between them. There are 16 residues in the CDR3. Germline loops: CDR1 MNHEY, CDR2 SVGEGT. CDR3 sequence (DNA): TGTGCCAGCAGTTACATGGGGAAGATCCTGCTTCATGGCTACACCTTC. Protein product: CASSYMGKILLHGYTF.

CDR3 region: CSATPTSGVREQYF. For the CDR3, the DNA is TGCAGTGCCACTCCGACTAGCGGGGTGCGGGAGCAGTACTTC. The V call is TRBV20-1, the J call TRBJ2-7, with 11 bases aligning to TRBD2. CDR3 length equals 14 residues. Trimming cost V 6 bases and J 7 bases; bases outside gene matches: 11. Germline V gene sequence: CDR1 DFQATT, CDR2 SNEGSKA (reference sequence).